One and the same sample provided the 23 T cell receptor beta chains below, sequenced in a study of tumor-infiltrating lymphocytes in primary liver carcinoma. The authors took blood RNA from unsorted whole blood and also extracted germline DNA. TCR beta cDNA came from approximately 490 ng total RNA, primed with a constant-region primer. Three nested multiplex PCR rounds of slightly modified ARM-PCR generated TCR beta libraries. The opening two PCR rounds, around 11 cycles each, paired TRBV1-TRBV30 forward primers with a C-beta reverse primer. TCRdb fed the multiplex PCR reads into MiXCR, producing one record per CDR3 protein. Of about 200,000 distinct CDR3 sequences in the sample, 65% were seen once. The sequencing input was peripheral blood. These receptors were taken from a woman in her fifties or sixties with primary liver carcinoma and hepatitis B virus infection.

In its sample, this clonotype was seen many times. The chain carries TRBV7-9 and TRBJ2-3; TRBD2 matches 8 bases. Germline-derived CDR1 and CDR2 are SEHNR and FQNEAQ (reference sequence). Trimming removed 2 bases from V and 6 bases from J; junction bases left unmatched: 7. The CDR3 length is 15 residues. The CDR3 region is CASSLRSGSADTQYF. As DNA, the CDR3 is TGTGCCAGCAGCTTACGGAGCGGGAGTGCTGATACGCAGTATTTT.

This clonotype was seen only once. Relative to the germline gene, one junction end is altered; a read error may explain this. The chain couples TRBV11-2 to TRBJ2-3; possible D gene TRBD2, 6 bases. CDR1 is SGHAT and CDR2 is FQNNGV in the germline V gene. The CDR3 spans 12 residues. Here the CDR3 reads CTSSLGGDTQYF. In DNA form, the CDR3 reads TGTACCAGCAGCTTGGGGGGAGATACGCAGTATTTT.

V and J are TRBV5-1 and TRBJ2-5; no reliable D call. Germline V gene lookup returns CDR1 SGHRS and CDR2 YFSETQ. V gave up 2 bases and J gave up 5 bases, with 19 bases separating them. CDR3 length: 16 amino acids. The CDR3 protein is CASSLGPNKAGETQYF. CDR3 nucleotides: TGCGCCAGCAGCTTAGGCCCGAACAAGGCCGGGGAGACCCAGTACTTC.

The chain has TRBV11-2 and TRBJ2-7; D unresolved. Germline CDR1 reads SGHAT; CDR2 reads FQNNGV. This CDR3 contains 15 residues. V lost 1 base and J 3 bases, leaving 13 bases between the germline ends. In DNA form, the CDR3 reads TGTGCCAGCAGCTTAGTGCACGGCCTGCACTACGAGCAGTACTTC. Its translation: CASSLVHGLHYEQYF.

V is TRBV5-5 and J is TRBJ1-1; TRBD1 might be the D (5 bases). CDR1 is SGHKS and CDR2 is YYEKEE in the germline V gene (reference sequence). This CDR3 has 16 amino acids. Trimming shortened V by 1 base and J by 2 bases, and 15 bases separated the two germline ends. CDR3 amino acids: CASSLLAGSINTEAFF. The CDR3 DNA sequence: TGTGCCAGCAGCTTGCTTGCAGGGAGTATAAACACTGAAGCTTTCTTT.

As concerns this clonotype: Compared with germline, one end of the junction differs, possibly owing to a read error. The gene calls are TRBV11-2 and TRBJ2-1; D gene unclear. Per the germline V gene, CDR1 is SGHAT and CDR2 is FQNNGV. CDR3 length: 16 residues. The CDR3 nucleotides read TGCGCCAGCAGCCCCCTCCAGCCCTCAATCCTGTATGAGCAGTTCTTC. This encodes CASSPLQPSILYEQFF.

A few counts support this clonotype. V usage is TRBV28 and J usage is TRBJ2-3; 10 positions agree with TRBD1. This CDR3 contains 17 residues. In germline, CDR1 is MDHEN, CDR2 SYDVKM. With 3 bases clipped from V and 0 bases from J, the junction kept 6 bases outside the gene matches. CDR3 region: CASSLDRGSASTDTQYF. DNA of the CDR3: TGTGCCAGCAGTTTGGACAGGGGGTCGGCCAGCACAGATACGCAGTATTTT.

V is TRBV6-5 and J is TRBJ2-7, with TRBD1 matching 7 bases. The closer fit of TRBJ2-1 to the DNA end suggests the J call may be wrong. Per germline, CDR1 MNHEY and CDR2 SVGAGI. The CDR3 sequence is 13 residues long. The CDR3 coding sequence is TGTGCCAGCTGCGAGGGACAGACAAACGAGCAGTTCTTC. Translated, it gives CASCEGQTNEQFF.

The V and J genes are TRBV20-1 and TRBJ1-2, with D possibly being TRBD1 (6 bases). Germline V gene lookup returns CDR1 DFQATT and CDR2 SNEGSKA (reference sequence). The CDR3 spans 14 residues. Between the trimmed V and J ends, which lost 1 base and 4 bases, there was a span of 13 bases. The CDR3 DNA follows: TGCAGTGCTAGAGGGACAGCCCCAGCCTATGGCTACACCTTC. It is translated as CSARGTAPAYGYTF.

This clonotype was found once. A much more abundant neighbour one base away suggests this may be a read error. The CDR3 DNA sequence: TGTGCCAGCGGCTGGGCGGGCGCCTATGGCTACACCTTC. Amino acids: CASGWAGAYGYTF. This chain joins TRBV7-8 and TRBJ1-2; D remains unclear. Germline V gene lookup returns CDR1 SGHVS and CDR2 FQNEAQ. The CDR3 totals 13 residues. Trimming stripped 8 bases from V and 4 bases from J, with 14 bases between.

The chain is built from TRBV29-1 and TRBJ1-1; 12 bases are shared with TRBD1. This CDR3 comprises 15 residues. V was pared by 1 base and J by 5 bases, with 5 bases of the junction left unmatched. The germline V gene has CDR1 SQVTM and CDR2 ANQGSEA. The CDR3 nucleotides are TGCAGCGTTGAAGTTGGGACAGGGGGCAAGACTGAAGCTTTCTTT. Protein sequence: CSVEVGTGGKTEAFF.

At least ten counts were recorded for this clonotype. The V and J genes are TRBV28 and TRBJ1-1; 7 bases align to TRBD1. CDR1 is MDHEN and CDR2 is SYDVKM in the germline V gene. CDR3 size: 14 residues. The trim removed 2 bases at V and 0 bases at J, leaving 0 bases unmatched. The chain's CDR3 is CASSLGTVNTEAFF. The CDR3 DNA reads as TGTGCCAGCAGTTTAGGGACAGTGAACACTGAAGCTTTCTTT.

On this clonotype: The junction departs from germline at one end; a sequencing error may be responsible. The chain combines TRBV11-2 with TRBJ2-7; possible D gene TRBD1, 6 bases. The CDR3 length is 14 residues. Germline lookup yields CDR1 SGHAT and CDR2 FQNNGV. Here the CDR3 DNA reads TGTGCCTGCAGGAAGGGACAACTCTCCTACGAGCAGTACTTC. Translation: CACRKGQLSYEQYF.

For this clonotype: A much more abundant neighbour one base away suggests this may be a read error. The chain couples TRBV12-3 or TRBV12-4 to TRBJ2-1; D not resolved. The CDR3 has 12 residues. V was cut by 3 bases and J by 8 bases, with 8 bases left in between. The DNA of the CDR3 is TGTGCCAGCAGTTTCCCGAAGCATGAGCAGTTCTTC. Protein: CASSFPKHEQFF.

This clonotype occurred many times. J is TRBJ2-1 and V is TRBV30; 13 bases agree with TRBD2. Germline assignment: CDR1 GTSNPN and CDR2 SVGIG (reference sequence). V dropped 0 bases and J dropped 8; count of bases not matched to a gene: 10. CDR3 length: 17 amino acids. CDR3 loop: CAWSVPGGLAGLYEQFF. The CDR3 DNA reads as TGTGCCTGGAGTGTACCAGGGGGACTAGCGGGATTGTATGAGCAGTTCTTC.

As for this clonotype: A read error may be the cause here, since a much bigger clone is one base away. This chain links TRBV5-6 with TRBJ2-1; the D gene is possibly TRBD2 (5 bases). CDR3 length equals 12 residues. The ends were cut back, 4 bases at V and 4 bases at J, with 6 bases in the middle. Germline V gene sequence: CDR1 SGHDT, CDR2 YYEEEE. Here the CDR3 DNA reads TGTGCCAGCAGCCCGGGGTACAATGAGCAGTTCTTC. It translates to CASSPGYNEQFF.

This clonotype was recorded once. A much bigger clone sits one base away, suggesting this may be a read error. J is TRBJ2-7 and V is TRBV12-3 or TRBV12-4; 9 bases agree with TRBD2. V lost 6 bases and J lost 6; bases outside the gene matches: 9. This CDR3 region has 14 residues. The CDR3 protein is CASSSLAGLVEQYF. CDR3 bases: TGTGCCAGCAGCAGCCTAGCGGGATTGGTCGAGCAGTACTTC.

This clonotype came up many times. This rearrangement joins TRBV6-1 to TRBJ1-2; D is ambiguous. The CDR3 has 12 residues. V lost 1 base and J lost 4, with 4 bases in between. Germline V gene lookup returns CDR1 MNHNS and CDR2 SASEGT. Here the CDR3 reads CASSEGSYGYTF. Here the CDR3 DNA reads TGTGCCAGCAGTGAAGGGAGCTATGGCTACACCTTC.

The J gene is TRBJ2-2, the V gene TRBV10-2; D gene uncertain. Germline CDR1 reads WSHSY; CDR2 reads SAAADI. V was cut by 3 bases and J by 8 bases, with 10 bases left in between. The CDR3 loop spans 13 amino acids. Here the CDR3 reads CASSDCTTGELFF. For the CDR3, the DNA is TGCGCCAGCAGTGACTGTACCACAGGGGAGCTGTTTTTT.

This clonotype has only one observation. This CDR3 is missing its conserved last phenylalanine or tryptophan, likely due to a read error. CDR3 sequence: CSVEERETQYS. Here the CDR3 DNA reads TGCAGCGTAGAAGAAAGAGAGACCCAGTACTCC. The chain is built from TRBV29-1 and TRBJ2-5, with D hard to call. The germline V gene has CDR1 SQVTM and CDR2 ANQGSEA. The CDR3 is 11 residues long.

This clonotype was seen more than once but under ten times. V is TRBV5-1 and J is TRBJ2-3, with TRBD1 matching 7 bases. The CDR3 spans 14 residues. From germline, CDR1 is SGHRS and CDR2 YFSETQ. With 6 bases clipped from V and 2 bases from J, the junction kept 6 bases outside the gene matches. Written as DNA, the CDR3 is TGCGCCAGCACCGAGGGGGCAGCCACAGATACGCAGTATTTT. Residues: CASTEGAATDTQYF.

The chain combines TRBV10-3 with TRBJ1-4; D is perhaps TRBD1 (5 bases). In germline, CDR1 is ENHRY, CDR2 SYGVKD. This CDR3 has 13 amino acids. V was pared by 4 bases and J by 5 bases, with 8 bases between. CDR3 in amino acids: CAISGDFNEKLFF. CDR3 sequence (DNA): TGTGCCATCAGTGGGGACTTCAATGAAAAACTGTTTTTT.

This rearrangement joins TRBV11-2 to TRBJ2-5; 7 nucleotides agree with TRBD2. J gave up 9 bases and V 3 bases, and 4 bases lay outside the gene matches. Germline V CDR1 and CDR2: SGHAT, FQNNGV. This CDR3 has 12 amino acids. The CDR3 sequence: CASSFDAGAQYF. In DNA form, the CDR3 reads TGTGCCAGCAGCTTTGACGCGGGGGCCCAGTACTTC.